A selection of T cell receptor beta chains follows, all from one sample in a study of CD8+ T cells in alopecia areata. Data came from immunoSEQ multiplex PCR; TCRdb stores just in-frame clones and leaves some out. The sample shows more than 85,000 clones, around 60% of them seen only once. Sequencing used CD8+ T cells sorted from blood, obtained at week 4, from a patient treated with tofacitinib. The receptors stem from a human donor with alopecia areata. Both conserved end residues are part of each CDR3. A D gene is named only where the DNA matches it firmly. Some rows mark clone size as missing; the rest say once, few, many or name a class of expanded clone.

>TRBV7-9|NA|NA|TRBJ1-2
TGTGCCAGCAGCTTCGGGAGTCGCCCCTATGGCTACACCTTC
CASSFGSRPYGYTF
>TRBV5-4|NA|NA|TRBJ2-3
TGTGCCAGCAGCTTGAACGGGCTAGCTCTAACTACGCAGTATTTT
CASSLNGLALTTQYF
>TRBV14|NA|NA|TRBJ2-2
TGTGCCAGCAGCCCCTATAGGGCCGGGGAGCTGTTTTTT
CASSPYRAGELFF
>TRBV7-9|few|NA|TRBJ1-4
TGTGCCAGCAGCTTTGCGGGGCCAAATGAAAAACTGTTTTTT
CASSFAGPNEKLFF
>TRBV6-5|NA|TRBD1|TRBJ2-7
TGTGCCAGCAGTGGAACAGGGGGCCTCTACGAGCAGTACTTC
CASSGTGGLYEQYF
>TRBV15|NA|NA|TRBJ2-7
TGTGCCACCAGCCAGGCGGGACACGAGCAGTACTTC
CATSQAGHEQYF
>TRBV5-4|NA|TRBD2|TRBJ2-1
TGTGCCAGCAGCTGGACTAGCGGGATTGACAATGAGCAGTTCTTC
CASSWTSGIDNEQFF
>TRBV7-9|NA|TRBD1|TRBJ1-2
TGTGCCAGCAGCTCCGGGACAGGGGTGCGCTATGGCTACACCTTC
CASSSGTGVRYGYTF
>TRBV30|NA|TRBD2|TRBJ2-1
TGTGCCTGGAGGGATTTGTACGCCCAGCGGGAGGGCCTCTTACCTCTGGGTGAGCAGTTCTTC
CAWRDLYAQREGLLPLGEQFF
>TRBV27|NA|NA|TRBJ1-2
TGTGCCAGCAGTTTAAGGGGGGCGACTGGCTACACCTTC
CASSLRGATGYTF
>TRBV7-9|NA|NA|TRBJ2-3
TGTGCCAGCAGATCCGGACGGGGGGATACGCAGTATTTT
CASRSGRGDTQYF
>TRBV25-1|few|TRBD1|TRBJ1-1
TGTGCCAGCAGTGCGACAGGGTTGAACACTGAAGCTTTCTTT
CASSATGLNTEAFF
>TRBV27|NA|TRBD1|TRBJ1-5
TGTGCCAGCAGTTCCCAGGGACAGGTGAAGAACAATCAGCCCCAGCATTTT
CASSSQGQVKNNQPQHF
>TRBV5-1|NA|NA|TRBJ2-7
TGCGCCAGCAGCTTGGGGCAGAGTGACGAGCAGTACTTC
CASSLGQSDEQYF
>TRBV29-1|few|TRBD1|TRBJ1-1
TGCAGCGGGGAACAGGGGGCGCTGACTGAAGCTTTCTTT
CSGEQGALTEAFF
>TRBV27|NA|NA|TRBJ1-1
TGTGCCAGCAGCACCAAACAGAGTCCCACTGAAGCTTTCTTT
CASSTKQSPTEAFF
>TRBV7-8|NA|NA|TRBJ2-2
TGTGCCAGCAGCTTGATGGGAGTAACCGGGGAGCTGTTTTTT
CASSLMGVTGELFF
>TRBV5-1|few|NA|TRBJ2-2
TGCGCCAGCAGCCAAGGACAGTTATCGACCGGGGAGCTGTTTTTT
CASSQGQLSTGELFF